A single sample is the source of the 16 T cell receptor beta chains below, sequenced in a study of blood T cell repertoires in COVID-19. Clones were sequenced by immunoSEQ multiplex PCR, and TCRdb holds only the in-frame ones, with some missing. The table includes 190,000 or so clones, around 83% detected once. Sequenced sample: peripheral blood. The receptors derive from a man in his forties or fifties with active or convalescent COVID-19.

V usage is TRBV6-5 and J usage is TRBJ1-2, with D possibly TRBD1 on 6 matching bases. The V end was cut by 5 bases, the J end by 4 bases, with 14 bases between. This CDR3 comprises 14 residues. Germline V CDR1 and CDR2: MNHEY, SVGAGI. The DNA for the CDR3 is TGTGCCAGCAGTCAGGGGATTCAAGGCTATGGCTACACCTTC. Its translation is CASSQGIQGYGYTF.

Here the CDR3 reads CAWGPGTGVYEQYF. In DNA form, the CDR3 reads TGTGCCTGGGGACCCGGGACAGGCGTCTACGAGCAGTACTTC. The J gene is TRBJ2-7, the V gene TRBV30; 8 positions match TRBD1. CDR1 and CDR2 (germline): GTSNPN, SVGIG (reference sequence). Unmatched junction bases numbered 9, after V lost 5 bases and J lost 3 bases. This CDR3 has 14 amino acids.

As for this clone: One end of the junction fails to match germline, which may point to a read error. The chain recombines TRBV14 with TRBJ2-1, with no clear D. This CDR3 comprises 13 residues. Germline values: CDR1 SGHDN, CDR2 FVKESK. For the CDR3, the DNA is TGTGCCAGCAGCCAAGATCCCTCGCGAGAATACCTCTTC. It yields the protein CASSQDPSREYLF.

The chain carries TRBV2 and TRBJ2-1; 8 bases match TRBD2. Germline V gene sequence: CDR1 SNHLY, CDR2 FYNNEI. V dropped 6 bases and J dropped 2; count of bases not matched to a gene: 3. The CDR3 is made up of 14 amino acids. As DNA, the CDR3 is TGTGCCAGCAGACGACTAGCGACCTACAATGAGCAGTTCTTC. This translates into CASRRLATYNEQFF. Complete variable domain (other parts from reference TRBV2 and TRBJ2-1): EPEVTQTPSHQVTQMGQEVILRCVPISNHLYFYWYRQILGQKVEFLVSFYNNEISEKSEIFDDQFSVERPDGSNFTLKIRSTKLEDSAMYFCASRRLATYNEQFFGPGTRLTVL.

The chain uses TRBV3-1 (or the pseudogene TRBV3-2) and TRBJ1-2, with 7 positions matching TRBD1. The CDR3 extends over 18 amino acids. The V gene end was trimmed by 4 bases and the J gene end by 0 bases; junction bases not matched to a gene: 14. The germline CDR1 and CDR2 sequences are LGHDT and YNNKEL (reference sequence). DNA for the CDR3: TGTGCCAGCAGCCGGGGGACAGATATCAAGTTTTCTAACTATGGCTACACCTTC. This encodes CASSRGTDIKFSNYGYTF.

The genes are TRBV6-2 or TRBV6-3 and TRBJ2-1; TRBD2 matches at 11 bases. Germline V gene sequence: CDR1 MNHEY, CDR2 SVGEGT. J was trimmed by 10 bases and V by 2 bases; bases with no gene match: 19. This CDR3 spans 19 amino acids. CDR3 DNA sequence: TGTGCCAGCAGTTACGTACCGGGACTAGCGGTGACTTCCGGAGGAGAGCAGTTCTTC. Its protein is CASSYVPGLAVTSGGEQFF.

The gene calls are TRBV7-9 and TRBJ1-1; 8 bases line up with TRBD1. Germline trimming cut 5 bases from V and 5 bases from J; bases unmatched to any gene: 10. The V gene's germline CDR1 is SEHNR and CDR2 FQNEAQ (reference sequence). The CDR3 is 15 amino acids. CDR3 nucleotide sequence: TGTGCCAGCAGCGCCGCCGGGACAGGTCGGACTGAAGCTTTCTTT. Translation gives CASSAAGTGRTEAFF.

The chain combines TRBV5-1 with TRBJ1-1; D perhaps matches TRBD1 (6 bases). Trimming cost V 1 base and J 5 bases, with 18 bases left between them. The CDR3 length is 16 residues. Germline V gives CDR1 SGHRS, CDR2 YFSETQ. The CDR3 bases are TGCGCCAGCAGCTTGATAGTTCGGCAGGGGTGGACTGAAGCTTTCTTT. It specifies CASSLIVRQGWTEAFF. The full variable domain, completed using reference TRBV5-1 and TRBJ1-1, is KAGVTQTPRYLIKTRGQQVTLSCSPISGHRSVSWYQQTPGQGLQFLFEYFSETQRNKGNFPGRFSGRQFSNSRSEMNVSTLELGDSALYLCASSLIVRQGWTEAFFGQGTRLTVV.

The V gene is TRBV4-1, the J gene TRBJ1-5, with a tentative D call TRBD1 (6 bases). Per germline, CDR1 MGHRA and CDR2 YSYEKL. V lost 5 bases, J lost 6 bases, and 23 bases lay in between. The CDR3 runs 17 residues. The chain's CDR3 is CASSYVAARGGGQPQHF. The CDR3 coding sequence is TGCGCCAGCAGCTACGTTGCGGCCAGGGGCGGTGGTCAGCCCCAGCATTTT.

The chain employs TRBV18 and TRBJ2-1; 10 bases fit TRBD2. The germline V gene has CDR1 KGHSH and CDR2 LQKENI. The CDR3 extends over 19 amino acids. J was trimmed by 0 bases and V by 2 bases; bases with no gene match: 10. The CDR3 nucleotides are TGTGCCAGCTCACCAAGTACGAGCGGGGGGGCGAGCTCCTACAATGAGCAGTTCTTC. Translating gives CASSPSTSGGASSYNEQFF.

The chain couples TRBV2 to TRBJ2-7, with TRBD2 matching over 10 bases. The CDR3 sequence is 16 residues long. V lost 7 bases to trimming and J lost 5 bases; unmatched junction nucleotides: 14. CDR1 SNHLY and CDR2 FYNNEI come from the germline V gene. Written as DNA, the CDR3 is TGTGCCAGCACCCCTAGGGTCAGCGGGGGGGGGAACGAGCAGTACTTC. The encoded protein is CASTPRVSGGGNEQYF.

The chain joins TRBV30 to TRBJ1-5; D gene uncertain. The V and J ends lost 0 bases and 2 bases respectively, with 5 bases between them. CDR3 length: 13 amino acids. Looked up from germline, CDR1 is GTSNPN and CDR2 is SVGIG (reference sequence). The CDR3 loop reads CAWSVAGNQPQHF. The CDR3 nucleotides are TGTGCCTGGAGTGTGGCAGGCAATCAGCCCCAGCATTTT.

The genes are TRBV29-1 and TRBJ2-6; TRBD2 matches at 8 bases. The CDR3 spans 17 residues. V shed 5 bases, J shed 2 bases, and the junction held 11 bases outside the gene matches. Germline CDR1 reads SQVTM; CDR2 reads ANQGSEA. The CDR3: CSVPSPGGKTGANVLTF. DNA for the CDR3: TGCAGCGTTCCATCCCCGGGAGGGAAGACTGGGGCCAACGTCCTGACTTTC.

The rearrangement uses TRBV14 and TRBJ2-2; 9 bases agree with TRBD2. The V segment lost 2 bases and the J segment 4 bases; nucleotides outside the gene matches: 11. The V gene's germline CDR1 is SGHDN and CDR2 FVKESK. The CDR3 sequence is 18 residues long. CDR3 protein: CASSQLIAGEIATGELFF. The CDR3 nucleotides are TGTGCCAGCAGCCAATTAATAGCGGGGGAGATCGCCACCGGGGAGCTGTTTTTT.

The chain has TRBV4-1 and TRBJ2-7; perhaps TRBD1 as D (7 bases). This CDR3 has 15 residues. The germline V gene has CDR1 MGHRA and CDR2 YSYEKL. V lost 0 bases to trimming and J lost 5 bases, with 14 bases between them. CDR3 coding DNA: TGCGCCAGCAGCCAAGATGTTGCAGGGGGGAACGAGCAGTACTTC. This encodes CASSQDVAGGNEQYF.

The chain is built from TRBV6-4 and TRBJ2-2; no clear D gene. The CDR3 sequence is 15 residues long. Germline loops: CDR1 MRHNA, CDR2 SNTAGT. Trimming took 3 bases from V and 1 from J, leaving 9 bases between them. The CDR3 bases are TGTGCCAGCAGTGATTCTCAGGAGAACACCGGGGAGCTGTTTTTT. Residues: CASSDSQENTGELFF.